This TCR beta chain is from a study of cytomegalovirus exposure and HLA in healthy donors. The wider study: The platform used for the 110 or so validation repertoires matched that of the roughly 700 first-cohort repertoires, a later analysis reported. Whole-study results and caveats: According to the study, roughly 180 TCR beta chains were cytomegalovirus-associated.

The germline gives CDR1 SQVTM, CDR2 ANQGSEA. This CDR3 region has 13 residues. Losses at the gene ends were 5 bases for V and 5 bases for J; bases not matched to a gene: 3. Comments on this clone: Its matching antigen is unknown.

The protocol was immunoSEQ multiplex PCR, while the TCRdb copy is restricted to in-frame clones and leaves out a portion. The sample has under 200,000 clones; roughly 96% are singletons. The V gene is TRBV29-1, the J gene TRBJ1-5, with TRBD1 identical over 10 bases. Sequencing used PBMCs. The TCR sequence derives from a woman in her late teens or twenties in good health and CMV-seronegative. The CDR3 DNA follows: TGCAGCGTTATGACAGGGGGCGATCAGCCCCAGCATTTT. It encodes CSVMTGGDQPQHF. The whole variable domain, remainder taken from reference TRBV29-1 and TRBJ1-5, is SAVISQKPSRDICQRGTSLTIQCQVDSQVTMMFWYRQQPGQSLTLIATANQGSEATYESGFVIDKFPISRPNLTFSTLTVSNMSPEDSSIYLCSVMTGGDQPQHFGDGTRLSIL.